The source of this T cell receptor (beta chain) is a study of blood T cells in healthy people across ages. RNA extraction gave at least 5.5 micrograms of total RNA per sample. Study results and caveats: Fewer expanded clones and more diversity marked long-lived versus aged donors.

Primers used in a second PCR of about 6 to 12 cycles were a sample-barcoded 5' primer and a J-beta primer mix. Each cDNA molecule was tagged by a template-switch adaptor that had 12 random nucleotides. Every sample gave at least 3 million paired-end reads containing CDR3. TCRdb analysed the 5' RACE reads with MiXCR anew, one entry per CDR3 protein. The sample yields around 1.7 million distinct CDR3 sequences, roughly 28% seen once. Trimming took 5 bases from V and 0 from J; bases not matched to a gene: 10. The CDR3 consists of 18 residues. Germline V gene sequence: CDR1 MGHRA, CDR2 YSYEKL. Ten or more counts support this clonotype. Antigen unknown.

Material for sequencing was blood. This receptor was obtained from a woman in her twenties or thirties in good health. The chain is built from TRBV4-1 and TRBJ2-6; TRBD1 matches 7 bases. CDR3 in amino acids: CASSYRLTGNSGANVLTF. CDR3 bases: TGCGCCAGCAGCTATCGCTTGACAGGGAACTCTGGGGCCAACGTCCTGACTTTC.